The clone carrying this TCR beta chain was observed many times. What it binds is not known. CDR1 is MGHRA and CDR2 is YSYEKL in the germline V gene. This CDR3 has 12 amino acids. V was clipped by 3 bases and J by 5 bases, with 7 bases between them. Per sample, no less than 5.5 micrograms of total RNA were extracted. A second roughly 6 to 12 cycle PCR used barcoded and J-beta primers. At least 2.5 million CDR3-containing paired-end reads were obtained per sample. One entry per CDR3 protein, called by TCRdb with MiXCR from the 5' RACE reads. This sample has some 1.5 million distinct CDR3 sequences, with over 25% found just once. This entry is derived from a study of blood T cells in healthy people across ages. Points from the study as a whole: CMV infection status of these donors was not known. Long-lived and aged donors differed, with more naive CD4+ cells and higher diversity in the long-lived.

This sequence originates from a woman between 25 and 40 years old in good health. Sample: blood. V is TRBV4-1 and J is TRBJ2-5; D perhaps matches TRBD2 (5 bases). The CDR3 spells CASSHPGETQYF. CDR3 sequence (DNA): TGCGCCAGCAGCCACCCGGGGGAGACCCAGTACTTC.